The entry below describes one T cell receptor beta chain. The target antigen is unknown. Germline V gene lookup returns CDR1 SGHRS and CDR2 YFSETQ. This CDR3 contains 16 residues. V lost 3 bases to trimming and J lost 8 bases, with 21 bases between them. The data were obtained in a study of T cell responses to AZD1222 COVID-19 vaccine. Study conclusions and caveats: CD4 TCRs linked to vaccination spanned spike, dominating at 160-218 and 743-854. Nearly half of spike-specific TCRs reportedly target variant regions that are unmutated in the B.1.351 and B.1.1.7 variants.

Using immunoSEQ multiplex PCR, the repertoire was profiled, and TCRdb retains in-frame clones only, with some absent. The sample lists approximately 140,000 clones, over 85% occurring once. The sequencing here drew on peripheral blood, taken on day 0 of AZD1222 vaccination. The origin of this receptor is an adult in good health. The rearrangement joins TRBV5-1 to TRBJ2-1; possibly TRBD1 or TRBD2 for D (5 bases each). The CDR3 region is CASSSGVGDLGDEQFF. The CDR3 coding sequence is TGCGCCAGCAGCTCTGGGGTAGGGGACCTGGGAGATGAGCAGTTCTTC.